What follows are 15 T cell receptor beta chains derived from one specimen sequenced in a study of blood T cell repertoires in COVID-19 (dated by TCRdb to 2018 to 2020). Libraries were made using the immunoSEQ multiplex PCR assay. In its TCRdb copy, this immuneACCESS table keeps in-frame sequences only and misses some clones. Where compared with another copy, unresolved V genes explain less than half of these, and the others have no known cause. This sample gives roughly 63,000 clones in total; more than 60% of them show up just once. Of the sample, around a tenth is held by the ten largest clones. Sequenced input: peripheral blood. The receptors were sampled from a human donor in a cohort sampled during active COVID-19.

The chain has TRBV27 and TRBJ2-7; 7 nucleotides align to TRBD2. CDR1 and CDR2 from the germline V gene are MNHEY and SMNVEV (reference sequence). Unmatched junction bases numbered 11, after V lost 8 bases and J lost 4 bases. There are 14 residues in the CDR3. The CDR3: CASWRSAGAYEQYF. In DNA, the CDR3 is TGTGCCAGCTGGCGGTCGGCGGGAGCGTACGAGCAGTACTTC.

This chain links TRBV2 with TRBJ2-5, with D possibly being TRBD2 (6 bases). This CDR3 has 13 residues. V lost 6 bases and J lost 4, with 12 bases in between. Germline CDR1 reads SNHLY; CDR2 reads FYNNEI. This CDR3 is CASRGGALETQYF. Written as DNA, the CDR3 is TGTGCCAGCAGGGGGGGAGCCTTAGAGACCCAGTACTTC. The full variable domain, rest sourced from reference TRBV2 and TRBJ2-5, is EPEVTQTPSHQVTQMGQEVILRCVPISNHLYFYWYRQILGQKVEFLVSFYNNEISEKSEIFDDQFSVERPDGSNFTLKIRSTKLEDSAMYFCASRGGALETQYFGPGTRLLVL.

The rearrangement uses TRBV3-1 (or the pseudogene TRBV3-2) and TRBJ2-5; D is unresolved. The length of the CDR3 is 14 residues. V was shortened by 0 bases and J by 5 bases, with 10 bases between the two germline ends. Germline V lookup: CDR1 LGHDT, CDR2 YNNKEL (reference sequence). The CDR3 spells CASSQDNIVETQYF. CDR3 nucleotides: TGTGCCAGCAGCCAAGATAATATTGTTGAGACCCAGTACTTC.

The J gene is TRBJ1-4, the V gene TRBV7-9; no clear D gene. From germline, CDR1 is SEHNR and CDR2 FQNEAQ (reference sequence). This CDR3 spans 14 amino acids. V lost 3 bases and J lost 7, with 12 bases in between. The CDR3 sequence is CASSLREEFEKLFF. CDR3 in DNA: TGTGCCAGCAGCTTGAGGGAGGAGTTTGAAAAACTGTTTTTT.

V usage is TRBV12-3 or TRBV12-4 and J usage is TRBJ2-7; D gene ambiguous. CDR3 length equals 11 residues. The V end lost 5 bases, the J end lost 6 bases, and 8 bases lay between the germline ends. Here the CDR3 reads CASSPYSEQYF. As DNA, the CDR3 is TGTGCCAGCAGTCCTTACTCCGAGCAGTACTTC.

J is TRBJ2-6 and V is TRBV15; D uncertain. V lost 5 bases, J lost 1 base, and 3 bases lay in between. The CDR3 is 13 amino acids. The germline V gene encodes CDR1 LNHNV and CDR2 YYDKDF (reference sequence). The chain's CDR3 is CATSPSGANVLTF. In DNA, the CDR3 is TGTGCCACCAGCCCTTCTGGGGCCAACGTCCTGACTTTC. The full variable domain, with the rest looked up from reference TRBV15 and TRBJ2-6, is DAMVIQNPRYQVTQFGKPVTLSCSQTLNHNVMYWYQQKSSQAPKLLFHYYDKDFNNEADTPDNFQSRRPNTSFCFLDIRSPGLGDTAMYLCATSPSGANVLTFGAGSRLTVL.

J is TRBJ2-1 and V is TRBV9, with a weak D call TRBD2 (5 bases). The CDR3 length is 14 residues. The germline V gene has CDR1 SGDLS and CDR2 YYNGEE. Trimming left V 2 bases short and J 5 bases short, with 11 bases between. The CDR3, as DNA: TGTGCCAGCAGCGTTTATTTGGGAGACAATGAGCAGTTCTTC. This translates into CASSVYLGDNEQFF.

CDR3: CASSSSGQTSTDTQYF. The CDR3 coding sequence is TGTGCCAGCAGCTCGAGCGGACAGACCAGCACAGATACGCAGTATTTT. This chain joins TRBV7-3 and TRBJ2-3; D may be TRBD1 (6 bases). The CDR3 sequence is 16 residues long. Germline-derived CDR1 and CDR2 are SGHTA and FQGTGA. Trimming took off 4 bases at V and 0 bases at J, with 14 bases between the two ends.

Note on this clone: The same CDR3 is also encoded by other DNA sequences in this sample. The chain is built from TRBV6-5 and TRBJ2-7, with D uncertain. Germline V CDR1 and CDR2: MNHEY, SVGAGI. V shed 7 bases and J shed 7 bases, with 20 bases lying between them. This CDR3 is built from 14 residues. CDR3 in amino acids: CASIRNPMSGEQYF. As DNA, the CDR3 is TGTGCCAGCATCCGGAACCCTATGTCGGGTGAGCAGTACTTC.

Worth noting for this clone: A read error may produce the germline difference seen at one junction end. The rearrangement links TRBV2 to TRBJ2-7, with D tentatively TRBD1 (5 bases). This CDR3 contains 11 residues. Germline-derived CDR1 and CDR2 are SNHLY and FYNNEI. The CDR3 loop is CASSAGKGNCF. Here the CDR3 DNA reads TGTGCCAGCAGTGCAGGGAAGGGTAATTGCTTC. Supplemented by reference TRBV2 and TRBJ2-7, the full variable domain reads EPEVTQTPSHQVTQMGQEVILRCVPISNHLYFYWYRQILGQKVEFLVSFYNNEISEKSEIFDDQFSVERPDGSNFTLKIRSTKLEDSAMYFCASSAGKGNCFGPGTRLTVT.

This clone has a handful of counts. The CDR3 loop reads CASSQDLGRARDTQYF. The DNA of the CDR3 is TGTGCCAGCAGCCAAGATTTAGGGAGGGCGAGAGATACGCAGTATTTT. The chain uses TRBV14 and TRBJ2-3; 7 nucleotides match TRBD2. The CDR3 contains 16 residues. J lost 5 bases, V lost 0 bases, and 8 bases had no gene match. CDR1 SGHDN and CDR2 FVKESK come from the germline V gene.

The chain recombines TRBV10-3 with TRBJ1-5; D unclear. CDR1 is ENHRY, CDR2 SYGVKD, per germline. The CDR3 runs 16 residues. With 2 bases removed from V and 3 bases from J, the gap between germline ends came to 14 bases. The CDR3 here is CAISEGRPTDNQPQHF. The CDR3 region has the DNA TGTGCCATCAGTGAGGGGAGGCCGACTGACAATCAGCCCCAGCATTTT.

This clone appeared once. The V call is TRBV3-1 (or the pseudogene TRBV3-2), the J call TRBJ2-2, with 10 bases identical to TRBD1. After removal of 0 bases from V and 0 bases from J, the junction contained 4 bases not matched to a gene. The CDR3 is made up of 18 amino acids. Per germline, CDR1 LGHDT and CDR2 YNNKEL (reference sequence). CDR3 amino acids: CASSQDGQGVTNTGELFF. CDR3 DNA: TGTGCCAGCAGCCAAGACGGACAGGGGGTAACGAACACCGGGGAGCTGTTTTTT.

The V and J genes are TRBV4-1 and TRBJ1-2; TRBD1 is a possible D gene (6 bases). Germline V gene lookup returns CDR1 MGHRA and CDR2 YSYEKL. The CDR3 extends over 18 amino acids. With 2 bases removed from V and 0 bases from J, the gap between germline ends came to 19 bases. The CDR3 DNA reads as TGCGCCAGCAGCCAACCTATGGCGGGGGCCCTAGCTAACTATGGCTACACCTTC. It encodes CASSQPMAGALANYGYTF.

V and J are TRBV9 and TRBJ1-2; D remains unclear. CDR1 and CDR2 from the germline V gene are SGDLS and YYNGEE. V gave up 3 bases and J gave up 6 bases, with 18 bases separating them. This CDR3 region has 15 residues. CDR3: CASSADGLLANGYTF. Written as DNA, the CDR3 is TGTGCCAGCAGCGCCGACGGACTCCTCGCTAATGGCTACACCTTC. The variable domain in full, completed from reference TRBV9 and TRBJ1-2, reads DSGVTQTPKHLITATGQRVTLRCSPRSGDLSVYWYQQSLDQGLQFLIQYYNGEERAKGNILERFSAQQFPDLHSELNLSSLELGDSALYFCASSADGLLANGYTFGSGTRLTVV.